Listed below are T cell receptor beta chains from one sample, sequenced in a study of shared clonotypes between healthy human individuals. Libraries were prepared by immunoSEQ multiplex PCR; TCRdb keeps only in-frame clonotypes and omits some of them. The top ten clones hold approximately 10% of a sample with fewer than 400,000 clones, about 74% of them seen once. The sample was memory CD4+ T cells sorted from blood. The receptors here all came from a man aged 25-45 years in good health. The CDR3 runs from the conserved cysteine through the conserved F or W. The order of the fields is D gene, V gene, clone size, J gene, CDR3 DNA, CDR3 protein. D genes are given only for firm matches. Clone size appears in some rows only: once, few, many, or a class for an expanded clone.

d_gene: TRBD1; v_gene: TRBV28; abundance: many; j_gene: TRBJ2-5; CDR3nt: TGTGCCAGCAGTCAGACGATCGGGACAGGGGGTGAGACCCAGTACTTC; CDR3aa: CASSQTIGTGGETQYF
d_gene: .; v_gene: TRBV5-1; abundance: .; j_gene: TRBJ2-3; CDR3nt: TGCGCCAGCAGCTTGTCCGAGCGGGGCACAGATACGCAGTATTTT; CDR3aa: CASSLSERGTDTQYF
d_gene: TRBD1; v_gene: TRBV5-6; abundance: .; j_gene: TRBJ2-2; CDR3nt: TGTGCCAGCAGCATCTTGCCCCAGGGGGCTAACACCGGGGAGCTGTTTTTT; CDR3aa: CASSILPQGANTGELFF
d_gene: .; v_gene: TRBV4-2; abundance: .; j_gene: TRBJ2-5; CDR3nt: TGTGCCAGCAGCCAAGTCAAGGCGGAGGGGGGCGTCGGCCAGTACTTC; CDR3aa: CASSQVKAEGGVGQYF
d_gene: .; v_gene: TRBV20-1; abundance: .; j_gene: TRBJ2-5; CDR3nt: TGCAGTGCTAGGGAAGTGGAGACCCAGTACTTC; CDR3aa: CSAREVETQYF
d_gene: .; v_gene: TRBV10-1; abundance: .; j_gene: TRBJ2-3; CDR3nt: TGCGCCAGCAGTGGGACAGACCATGATCCAGCGAATACGCAGTATTTT; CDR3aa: CASSGTDHDPANTQYF
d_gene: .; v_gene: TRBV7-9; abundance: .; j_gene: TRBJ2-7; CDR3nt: TGTGCCAGCAGCTTTTCCGGGGGCAGGGGCGGCGAGCAGTACTTC; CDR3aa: CASSFSGGRGGEQYF
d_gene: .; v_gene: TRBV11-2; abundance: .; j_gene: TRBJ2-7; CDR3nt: TGTGCCAGCAGCTTTTTTGTCAGGGCCAACTACGAGCAGTACTTC; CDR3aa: CASSFFVRANYEQYF
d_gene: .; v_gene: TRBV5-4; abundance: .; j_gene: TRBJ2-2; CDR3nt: TGTGCCAGCAGCTTGGGTGGTTCCGGGAGTGCCACCGGGGAGCTGTTTTTT; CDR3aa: CASSLGGSGSATGELFF
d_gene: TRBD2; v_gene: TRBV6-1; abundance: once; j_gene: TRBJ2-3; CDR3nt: TGTGCCAGCAATGGACTAGCGGACACAGATACGCAGTATTTT; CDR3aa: CASNGLADTDTQYF
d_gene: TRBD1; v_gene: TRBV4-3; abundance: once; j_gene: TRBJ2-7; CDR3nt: TGCGCCAGCAGCTCCCAGGGGGCCTCCTACGAGCAGTACTTC; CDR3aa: CASSSQGASYEQYF
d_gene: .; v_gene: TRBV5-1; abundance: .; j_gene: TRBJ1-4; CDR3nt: TGCGCCAGCAGCTTGGGGGCGGCCGGGGGCGTTCCGGCTGAAAAACTGTTTTTT; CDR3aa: CASSLGAAGGVPAEKLFF
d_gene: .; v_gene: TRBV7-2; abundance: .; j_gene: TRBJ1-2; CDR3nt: TGTGCCAGCAGCTTAGTTAACTATGGCTACACCTTC; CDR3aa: CASSLVNYGYTF
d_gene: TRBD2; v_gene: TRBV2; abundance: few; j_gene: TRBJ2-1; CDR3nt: TGTGCCAGCGGGGCTAGCGGGAATGAGCAGTTCTTC; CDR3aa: CASGASGNEQFF
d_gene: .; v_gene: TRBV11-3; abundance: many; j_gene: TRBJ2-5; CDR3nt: TGTGCCAGCAGCTTAGCTTCAGGGTCTGAAGAGACCCAGTACTTC; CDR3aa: CASSLASGSEETQYF
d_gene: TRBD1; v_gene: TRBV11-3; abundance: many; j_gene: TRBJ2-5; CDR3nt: TGTGCCAGCAGCCCGACAGGGAACCAAGAGACCCAGTACTTC; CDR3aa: CASSPTGNQETQYF
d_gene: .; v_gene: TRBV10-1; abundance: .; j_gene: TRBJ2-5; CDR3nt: TGCGCACCAAGGTGGGGGAGTAGGTTCCAAGAGACCCAGTACTTC; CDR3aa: CAPRWGSRFQETQYF
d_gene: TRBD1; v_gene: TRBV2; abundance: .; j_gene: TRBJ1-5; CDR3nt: TGTGCCAGCAGTGCCCGGGGACAGCGTGATCAGCCCCAGCATTTT; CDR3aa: CASSARGQRDQPQHF
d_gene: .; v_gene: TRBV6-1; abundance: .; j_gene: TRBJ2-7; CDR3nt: TGTGCCAGCAGTGGAGGGGTCGGCTACGAGCAGTACTTC; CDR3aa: CASSGGVGYEQYF
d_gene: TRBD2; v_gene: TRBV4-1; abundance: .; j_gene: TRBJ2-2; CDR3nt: TGCGCCAGCAGCCCTCTGGGGCGGGGAGGGGCCGGGGAGCTGTTTTTT; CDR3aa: CASSPLGRGGAGELFF
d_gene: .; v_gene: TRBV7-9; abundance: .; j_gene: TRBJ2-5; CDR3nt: TGTGCCAGCAGCCCTGGCAGGGGTCAAGAGACCCAGTACTTC; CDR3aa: CASSPGRGQETQYF
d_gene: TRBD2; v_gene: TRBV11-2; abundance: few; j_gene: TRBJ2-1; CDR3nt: TGTGCCAGCAGCTTAGTTTCCGGGACTAGACACAATGAGCAGTTCTTC; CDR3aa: CASSLVSGTRHNEQFF
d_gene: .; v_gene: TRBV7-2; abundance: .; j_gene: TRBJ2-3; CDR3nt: TGTGCCAGCAGCTTATATCCGAGAAGGACAGATACGCAGTATTTT; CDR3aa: CASSLYPRRTDTQYF
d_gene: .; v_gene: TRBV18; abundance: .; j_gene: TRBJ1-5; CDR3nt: TGTGCCAGCTCCGCAGACAGGAGTAGCAATCAGCCCCAGCATTTT; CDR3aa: CASSADRSSNQPQHF
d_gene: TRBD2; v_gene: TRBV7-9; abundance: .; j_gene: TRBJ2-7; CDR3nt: TGTGCCAGCAGCTTAGGGGGACTAGGTTACGAGCAGTACTTC; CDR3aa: CASSLGGLGYEQYF
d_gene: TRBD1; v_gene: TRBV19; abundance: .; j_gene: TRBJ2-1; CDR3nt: TGTGCCAGTAGCCTGGGACAGAACAATGAGCAGTTCTTC; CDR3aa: CASSLGQNNEQFF
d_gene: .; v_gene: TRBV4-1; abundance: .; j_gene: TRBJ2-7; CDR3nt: TGCGCCAGCAGCCAGACCCGGGGGGAGCAGTACTTC; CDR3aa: CASSQTRGEQYF
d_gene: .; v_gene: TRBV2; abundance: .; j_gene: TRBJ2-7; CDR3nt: TGTGCCAGCAGTGAGGGGGAGTCCTACGAGCAGTACTTC; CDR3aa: CASSEGESYEQYF
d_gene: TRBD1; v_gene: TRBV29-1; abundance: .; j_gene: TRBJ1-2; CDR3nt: TGCAGCGGATCGACAGGGTCTAACTATGGCTACACCTTC; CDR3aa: CSGSTGSNYGYTF
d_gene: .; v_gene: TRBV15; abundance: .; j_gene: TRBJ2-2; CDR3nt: TGTGCCACCAGCAGAGATCAGGCGAACGCCGGGGAGCTGTTTTTT; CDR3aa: CATSRDQANAGELFF
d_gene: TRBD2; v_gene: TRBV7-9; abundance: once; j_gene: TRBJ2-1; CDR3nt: TGTGCCAGCAGCTTGAAATATCGGACTAGGAACAATGAGCAGTTCTTC; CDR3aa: CASSLKYRTRNNEQFF
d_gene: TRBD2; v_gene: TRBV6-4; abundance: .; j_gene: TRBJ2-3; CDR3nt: TGTGCCAGCAGTCCAATAGCGGGGGCTGCAGATACGCAGTATTTT; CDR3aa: CASSPIAGAADTQYF
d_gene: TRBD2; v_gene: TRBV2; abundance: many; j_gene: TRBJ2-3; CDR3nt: TGTGCCAGCAGTGACCCGGCGGGAGGTGGGTCAGATACGCAGTATTTT; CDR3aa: CASSDPAGGGSDTQYF
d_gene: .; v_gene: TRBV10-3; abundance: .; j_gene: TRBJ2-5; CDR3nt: TGTGCCATCAGTGAATCGAGCAGGAACCAAGAGACCCAGTACTTC; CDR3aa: CAISESSRNQETQYF
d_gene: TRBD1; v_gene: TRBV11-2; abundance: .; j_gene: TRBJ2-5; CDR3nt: TGTGCCAGCAGCTCAGCCGGCCATGTGGGGACAGTTAACAAAGAGACCCAGTACTTC; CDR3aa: CASSSAGHVGTVNKETQYF